One sample yielded the 6 T cell receptor beta chains listed below, sequenced in a study of blood T cell repertoires in COVID-19. Here immunoSEQ multiplex PCR was the method, and the copy in TCRdb shows in-frame clones only, minus some. The sample has over 250,000 clones, 75% to 90% seen once; the top ten hold roughly an eighth. Sample: peripheral blood. The origin of the receptors is a woman between 55 and 75 years old with acute or convalescent COVID-19.

The chain combines TRBV7-8 with TRBJ1-6; tentative D call: TRBD1 (5 bases). The CDR3 covers 19 residues. Between the trimmed V and J ends, which lost 5 bases and 14 bases, there was a span of 34 bases. Per germline, CDR1 SGHVS and CDR2 FQNEAQ. The CDR3 spells CASSLTTTGGPSNKLTLHF. The CDR3 DNA is TGTGCCAGCAGCCTAACCACTACGGGGGGACCTTCCAATAAGTTGACCCTCCACTTT.

The V and J genes are TRBV6-5 and TRBJ2-6; TRBD1 is a possible D gene (5 bases). CDR1 is MNHEY and CDR2 is SVGAGI in the germline V gene. The V end was cut by 8 bases, the J end by 4 bases, with 15 bases between. The CDR3 totals 15 residues. This chain's CDR3 is CASQNAGLGANVLTF. The DNA of the CDR3 is TGTGCCAGCCAAAACGCAGGGTTGGGGGCCAACGTCCTGACTTTC.

J is TRBJ1-5 and V is TRBV6-5; D perhaps matches TRBD1 (6 bases). The CDR3 contains 14 residues. CDR1 MNHEY and CDR2 SVGAGI come from the germline V gene. Trimming took 6 bases from V and 5 from J, leaving 14 bases between them. The CDR3 DNA is TGTGCCAGCAGGGAGACAGGCCCTTATCAGCCCCAGCATTTT. Translated: CASRETGPYQPQHF.

This rearrangement joins TRBV6-2 or TRBV6-3 to TRBJ2-1; 13 bases line up with TRBD2. Trimming at V came to 2 bases and at J to 1 base, leaving 2 bases not matched to a gene. Germline V gene sequence: CDR1 MNHEY, CDR2 SVGEGT. The CDR3 runs to 17 residues. CDR3 coding DNA: TGTGCCAGCAGTTACGGACTAGCGGGAGTATCCTACAATGAGCAGTTCTTC. Translated, it gives CASSYGLAGVSYNEQFF.

This clone was seen at least ten times. This chain joins TRBV13 and TRBJ2-3, with D perhaps TRBD2 (6 bases). The germline CDR1 and CDR2 sequences are PRHDT and FYEKMQ (reference sequence). V was pared by 0 bases and J by 2 bases, with 12 bases between. The CDR3 sequence is 16 residues long. The chain's CDR3 is CASSLGGEVVTDTQYF. CDR3 DNA: TGTGCCAGCAGCTTAGGGGGGGAGGTGGTCACAGATACGCAGTATTTT.

The chain is built from TRBV18 and TRBJ1-6, with a weak D call TRBD1 (5 bases). V lost 6 bases to trimming and J lost 7 bases, with 13 bases between them. CDR1 and CDR2 (germline): KGHSH, LQKENI. The CDR3 loop spans 14 amino acids. This CDR3 reads CASSATAGNSPLHF. The CDR3, as DNA: TGTGCCAGCTCGGCGACAGCGGGGAATTCACCCCTCCACTTT. Based on the CDR3 plus reference TRBV18 and TRBJ1-6, the full variable domain is NAGVMQNPRHLVRRRGQEARLRCSPMKGHSHVYWYRQLPEEGLKFMVYLQKENIIDESGMPKERFSAEFPKEGPSILRIQQVVRGDSAAYFCASSATAGNSPLHFGNGTRLTVT.